These 10 T cell receptor beta chains share one sample of origin, sequenced in a study of T cells after yellow fever vaccination. MiXCR was run by TCRdb on the 5' RACE reads, yielding one entry per CDR3 protein. The sample includes 300,000 to 400,000 distinct CDR3 sequences, around 13% of them seen just once. This specimen was CD4+ T cells sorted from PBMCs, taken 15 days after the yellow fever booster vaccination. These receptors all stem from a man aged 18 to 35 who received the YFV17D yellow fever vaccine.

This chain links TRBV7-9 with TRBJ2-6; a weak D match, TRBD1 (6 bases). Germline lookup yields CDR1 SEHNR and CDR2 FQNEAQ (reference sequence). Trimming stripped 5 bases from V and 5 bases from J, with 7 bases between. The CDR3 consists of 13 residues. The CDR3 coding sequence is TGTGCCAGCAGCCAGGGGTGGGCCAACGTCCTGACTTTC. It translates to CASSQGWANVLTF.

V is TRBV7-9 and J is TRBJ2-7; D is undetermined. The CDR3 is 14 amino acids. Germline loops: CDR1 SEHNR, CDR2 FQNEAQ (reference sequence). Trimming left V 4 bases short and J 4 bases short, with 14 bases between. The CDR3 spells CASSSTLQKYEQYV. The CDR3 DNA reads TGTGCCAGCAGCTCTACCCTACAGAAGTACGAGCAGTACGTC.

As to this clonotype: This could be a read error, since a much larger clone is one nucleotide away. This chain connects TRBV4-1 to TRBJ1-4; 8 nucleotides line up with TRBD1. The CDR3 is 16 amino acids. Germline-derived CDR1 and CDR2 are MGHRA and YSYEKL. For the CDR3, the DNA is TGCGCCAGCAGCCACCTTCTGGACAGGGCCGGTGAAAAACTGTATTTT. This sequence encodes CASSHLLDRAGEKLYF.

This clonotype has just a few counts. The gene calls are TRBV3-1 and TRBJ2-3; weak D call: TRBD2 (5 bases). This CDR3 comprises 13 residues. Germline CDR1 is LGHDT and CDR2 is YNNKEL (reference sequence). V was pared by 7 bases and J by 5 bases, with 13 bases between. The CDR3 DNA is TGTGCCAGCACGCGAAGCGGAGTAGATACGCAGTATTTT. Its protein is CASTRSGVDTQYF.

CDR3 DNA sequence: TGCAGTGCTTTCTCGCTTCTCAGCGGGGGGGAAGCAGATACGCAGTATTTT. This translates into CSAFSLLSGGEADTQYF. This chain joins TRBV20-1 and TRBJ2-3; TRBD2 matches at 10 bases. This CDR3 has 17 amino acids. Losses at the gene ends were 5 bases for V and 4 bases for J; bases not matched to a gene: 15. Germline V gene data show CDR1 as DFQATT and CDR2 as SNEGSKA (reference sequence).

This clonotype has a handful of counts. This CDR3 reads CASSQQGQGTYGYTF. The CDR3 coding sequence is TGTGCCAGCAGCCAGCAGGGCCAGGGAACCTATGGCTACACCTTC. V gene TRBV3-1 combines with J gene TRBJ1-2; D is possibly TRBD1 (5 bases). The CDR3 runs to 15 residues. V lost 3 bases and J 4 bases, leaving 15 bases between the germline ends. From germline, CDR1 is LGHDT and CDR2 YNNKEL (reference sequence).

There are many counts of this clonotype. The rearrangement uses TRBV2 and TRBJ2-1; TRBD2 matches at 8 bases. Germline V gene data show CDR1 as SNHLY and CDR2 as FYNNEI. The CDR3 is 14 residues long. V dropped 4 bases and J dropped 8; count of bases not matched to a gene: 7. The CDR3 loop is CASSARNGGDEQFF. The CDR3 nucleotides are TGTGCCAGCAGTGCCCGGAACGGGGGGGATGAGCAGTTCTTC. Together with reference TRBV2 and TRBJ2-1, the CDR3 gives the full variable domain: EPEVTQTPSHQVTQMGQEVILRCVPISNHLYFYWYRQILGQKVEFLVSFYNNEISEKSEIFDDQFSVERPDGSNFTLKIRSTKLEDSAMYFCASSARNGGDEQFFGPGTRLTVL.

The chain combines TRBV9 with TRBJ2-7; the D gene is possibly TRBD2 (5 bases). Per the germline V gene, CDR1 is SGDLS and CDR2 is YYNGEE. There are 13 residues in the CDR3. The germline V and J ends were trimmed by 2 bases and 6 bases, with 12 bases remaining between them. As DNA, the CDR3 is TGTGCCAGCAGCGTCTCAAGGGAGCGCGAGCAGTACGTC. This sequence encodes CASSVSREREQYV.

The chain combines TRBV20-1 with TRBJ2-1; 13 bases fit TRBD2. V lost 7 bases and J lost 5; bases outside the gene matches: 2. CDR3 length: 13 residues. Germline V CDR1 and CDR2: DFQATT, SNEGSKA (reference sequence). In DNA form, the CDR3 reads TGCAGTGGACTAGCGGGGGGTCACAATGAGCAGTTCTTC. The encoded protein is CSGLAGGHNEQFF.

In this sample, this clonotype turned up a few times. The gene calls are TRBV3-1 and TRBJ1-5; D not resolved. Trimming took off 0 bases at V and 7 bases at J, with 10 bases between the two ends. CDR1 and CDR2 from the germline V gene are LGHDT and YNNKEL (reference sequence). The CDR3 consists of 14 residues. CDR3 nucleotide sequence: TGTGCCAGCAGCCAAGATGTGGGTAACCAGCCCCAGCATTTT. Translated: CASSQDVGNQPQHF. The complete variable domain, with remaining parts taken from reference TRBV3-1 and TRBJ1-5, reads DTAVSQTPKYLVTQMGNDKSIKCEQNLGHDTMYWYKQDSKKFLKIMFSYNNKELIINETVPNRFSPKSPDKAHLNLHINSLELGDSAVYFCASSQDVGNQPQHFGDGTRLSIL.